This T cell receptor (beta chain) was sequenced for a study of blood T cell repertoires in COVID-19. Study-wide background: In each case, the material was cDNA or gDNA derived from T cells, B-cell-depleted T cells, or PBMCs.

Only in-frame clones appear in the TCRdb table, and some are missing; sequencing was by immunoSEQ multiplex PCR. This table holds fewer than 130,000 clones, 72% found once. Trimming at V came to 3 bases and at J to 2 bases, leaving 4 bases not matched to a gene. The CDR3 sequence is 15 residues long. The source material was peripheral blood. This sequence was found in an older woman with acute or convalescent COVID-19. The genes are TRBV23-1 and TRBJ1-5, with 7 bases fitting TRBD1. TRBV23-1 is designated an ORF whose function remains uncertain. As DNA, the CDR3 is TGCGCCAGCAGTCACTACGACAGGGGCAATCAGCCCCAGCATTTT. This translates into CASSHYDRGNQPQHF.